This T cell receptor (beta chain) stems from a study of blood T cell repertoires in COVID-19. Study-level information: Samples came from the United States, Italy and Spain, spanning acute and convalescent COVID-19. Nucleic acid was either cDNA or gDNA, and it came from T cells, B-cell-depleted T cells, or PBMCs.

The CDR3 contains 12 residues. Germline CDR1 and CDR2: GTSNPN and SVGIG (reference sequence). The V end lost 5 bases, the J end lost 3 bases, and 10 bases lay between the germline ends. In the source study's methods: It was from reference gene primer amplification that nucleated cell counts were estimated. TCRdb keeps only in-frame clones here, not all; method: immunoSEQ multiplex PCR. That table furnishes V, J and clone size, whereas the DNA furnished D and trimming. This table holds about 120,000 clones, around 89% found once. The genes are TRBV30 and TRBJ1-1; D ambiguous. The receptor was derived from a woman aged 45-65 years with acute or convalescent COVID-19. The material sequenced was peripheral blood. The CDR3 region is CAWSTVYTEAFF. CDR3 in DNA: TGTGCCTGGTCAACAGTCTACACTGAAGCTTTCTTT.